These T cell receptor beta chains were read from a single sample in a study of response to subunit inactivated influenza vaccine. TCRdb re-derived calls from the RT-PCR reads in MiXCR, one entry per CDR3 protein. Among 650,000 to 800,000 distinct CDR3 sequences, 14% were seen once, and the ten largest hold 5.5% to 7%. Specimen: PBMCs from blood, collected less than 15 days before vaccination. The source of these receptors is a man aged 50 to 59 who received an inactivated influenza vaccine. CDR3s leave out the opening cysteine and the closing phenylalanine or tryptophan.

J: TRBJ2-7; V: TRBV4-3; CDR3: ASSLHGGGYEQY
J: TRBJ2-1; V: TRBV24-1; CDR3: ATSDGGQGEQF
J: TRBJ2-1; V: TRBV6-1; CDR3: ASSPAGKNNEQF
J: TRBJ2-3; V: TRBV12-3/TRBV12-4; CDR3: ASTHYDTSTDTQY
J: TRBJ2-1; V: TRBV29-1; CDR3: SVAEYNEQF
J: TRBJ2-6; V: TRBV2; CDR3: ASSSSTAGANVLT
J: TRBJ2-3; V: TRBV20-1; CDR3: SVTSFRELTDTQY
J: TRBJ2-7; V: TRBV27; CDR3: ASSFNTAGGSGEQY
J: TRBJ2-1; V: TRBV27; CDR3: ASSLKGSGTSGKQF
J: TRBJ1-2; V: TRBV12-3/TRBV12-4; CDR3: ATRPGGVGGYT
J: TRBJ2-1; V: TRBV5-1; CDR3: ASSKGTSRDNEQF
J: TRBJ2-1; V: TRBV4-1; CDR3: ASSQVGGSYNEQF
J: TRBJ2-1; V: TRBV20-1; CDR3: SARASGRARGSYNEQF
J: TRBJ2-7; V: TRBV5-5; CDR3: ASSLWPTYEQY
J: TRBJ2-1; V: TRBV7-2; CDR3: ASSMGLVGVEQF
J: TRBJ2-5; V: TRBV5-1; CDR3: ASSLGVVAGEYQETQY